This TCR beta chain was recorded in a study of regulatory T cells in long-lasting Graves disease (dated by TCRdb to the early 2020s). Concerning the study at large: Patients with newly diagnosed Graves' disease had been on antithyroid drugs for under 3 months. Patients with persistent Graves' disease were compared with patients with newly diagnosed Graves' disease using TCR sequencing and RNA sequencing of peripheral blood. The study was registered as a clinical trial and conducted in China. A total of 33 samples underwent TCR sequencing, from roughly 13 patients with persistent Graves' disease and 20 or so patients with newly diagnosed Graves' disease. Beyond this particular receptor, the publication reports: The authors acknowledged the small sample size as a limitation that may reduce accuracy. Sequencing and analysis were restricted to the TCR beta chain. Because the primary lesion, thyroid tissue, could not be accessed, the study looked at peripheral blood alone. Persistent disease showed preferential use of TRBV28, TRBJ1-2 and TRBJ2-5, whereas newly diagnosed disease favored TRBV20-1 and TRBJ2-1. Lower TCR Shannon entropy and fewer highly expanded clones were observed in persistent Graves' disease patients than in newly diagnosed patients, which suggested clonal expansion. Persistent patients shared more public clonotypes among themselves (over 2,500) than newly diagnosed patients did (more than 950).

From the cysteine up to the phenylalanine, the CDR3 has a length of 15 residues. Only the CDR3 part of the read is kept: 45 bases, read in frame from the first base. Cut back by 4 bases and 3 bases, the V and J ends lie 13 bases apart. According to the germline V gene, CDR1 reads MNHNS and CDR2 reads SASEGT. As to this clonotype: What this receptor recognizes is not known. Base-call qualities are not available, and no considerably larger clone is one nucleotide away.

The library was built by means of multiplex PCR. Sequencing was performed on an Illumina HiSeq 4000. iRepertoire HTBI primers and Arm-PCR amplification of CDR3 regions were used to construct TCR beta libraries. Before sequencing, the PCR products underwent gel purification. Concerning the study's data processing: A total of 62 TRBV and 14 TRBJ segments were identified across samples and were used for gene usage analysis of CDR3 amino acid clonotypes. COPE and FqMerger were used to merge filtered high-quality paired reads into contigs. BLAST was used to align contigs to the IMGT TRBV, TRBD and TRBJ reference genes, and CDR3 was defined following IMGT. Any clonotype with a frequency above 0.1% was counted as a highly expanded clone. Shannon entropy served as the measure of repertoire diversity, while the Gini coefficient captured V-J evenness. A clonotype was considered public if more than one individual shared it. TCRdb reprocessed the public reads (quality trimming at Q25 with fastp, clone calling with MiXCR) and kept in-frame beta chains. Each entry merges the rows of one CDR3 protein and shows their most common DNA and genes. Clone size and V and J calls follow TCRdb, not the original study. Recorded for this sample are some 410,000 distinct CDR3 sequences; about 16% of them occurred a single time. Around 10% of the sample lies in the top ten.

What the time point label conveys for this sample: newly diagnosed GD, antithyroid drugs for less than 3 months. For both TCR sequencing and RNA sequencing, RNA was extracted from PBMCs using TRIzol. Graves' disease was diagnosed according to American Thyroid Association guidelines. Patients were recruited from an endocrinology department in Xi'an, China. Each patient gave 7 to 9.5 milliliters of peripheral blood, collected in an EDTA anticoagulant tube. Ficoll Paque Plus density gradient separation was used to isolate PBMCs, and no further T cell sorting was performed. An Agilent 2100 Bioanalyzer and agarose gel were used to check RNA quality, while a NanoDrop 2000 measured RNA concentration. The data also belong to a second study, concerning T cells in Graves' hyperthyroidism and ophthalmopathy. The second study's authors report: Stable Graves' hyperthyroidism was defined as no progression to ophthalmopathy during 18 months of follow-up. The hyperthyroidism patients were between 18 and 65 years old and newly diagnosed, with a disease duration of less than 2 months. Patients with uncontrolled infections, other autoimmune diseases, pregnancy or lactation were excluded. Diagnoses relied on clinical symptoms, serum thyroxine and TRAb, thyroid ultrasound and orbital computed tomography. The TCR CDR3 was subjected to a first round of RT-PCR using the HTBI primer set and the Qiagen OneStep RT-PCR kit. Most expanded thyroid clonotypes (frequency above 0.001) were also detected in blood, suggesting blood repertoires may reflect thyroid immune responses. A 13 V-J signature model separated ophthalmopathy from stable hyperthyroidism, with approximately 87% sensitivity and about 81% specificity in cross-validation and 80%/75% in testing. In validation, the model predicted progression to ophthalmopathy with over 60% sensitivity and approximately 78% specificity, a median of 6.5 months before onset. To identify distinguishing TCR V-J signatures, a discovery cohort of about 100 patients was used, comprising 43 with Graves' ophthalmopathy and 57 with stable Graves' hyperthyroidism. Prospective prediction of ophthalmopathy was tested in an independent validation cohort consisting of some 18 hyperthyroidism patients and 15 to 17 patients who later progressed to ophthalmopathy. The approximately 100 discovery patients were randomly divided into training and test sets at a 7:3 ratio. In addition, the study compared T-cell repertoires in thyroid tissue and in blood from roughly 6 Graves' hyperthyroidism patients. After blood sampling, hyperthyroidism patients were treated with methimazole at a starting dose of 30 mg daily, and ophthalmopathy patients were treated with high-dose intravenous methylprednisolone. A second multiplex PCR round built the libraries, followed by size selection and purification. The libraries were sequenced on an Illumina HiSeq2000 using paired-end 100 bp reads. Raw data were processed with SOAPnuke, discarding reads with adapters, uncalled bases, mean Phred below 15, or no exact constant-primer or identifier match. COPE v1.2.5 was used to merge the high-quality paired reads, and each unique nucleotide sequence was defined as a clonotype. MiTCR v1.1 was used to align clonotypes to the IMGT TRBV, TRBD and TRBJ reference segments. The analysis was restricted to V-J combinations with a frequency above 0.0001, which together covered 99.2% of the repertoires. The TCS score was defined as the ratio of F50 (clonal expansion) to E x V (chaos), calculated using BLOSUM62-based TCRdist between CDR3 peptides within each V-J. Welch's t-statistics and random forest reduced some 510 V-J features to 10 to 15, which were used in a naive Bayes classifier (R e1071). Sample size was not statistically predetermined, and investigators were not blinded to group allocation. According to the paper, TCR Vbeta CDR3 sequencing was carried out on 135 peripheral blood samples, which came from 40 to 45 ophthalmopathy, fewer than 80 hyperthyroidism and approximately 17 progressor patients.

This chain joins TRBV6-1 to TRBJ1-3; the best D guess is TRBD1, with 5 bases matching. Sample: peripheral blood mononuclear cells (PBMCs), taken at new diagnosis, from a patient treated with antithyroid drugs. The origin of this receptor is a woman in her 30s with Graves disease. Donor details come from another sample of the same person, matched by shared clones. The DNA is TGTGCCAGCAGTGCGGGGGTCGTGTTTGGAAACACCATATATTTT. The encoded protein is CASSAGVVFGNTIYF.